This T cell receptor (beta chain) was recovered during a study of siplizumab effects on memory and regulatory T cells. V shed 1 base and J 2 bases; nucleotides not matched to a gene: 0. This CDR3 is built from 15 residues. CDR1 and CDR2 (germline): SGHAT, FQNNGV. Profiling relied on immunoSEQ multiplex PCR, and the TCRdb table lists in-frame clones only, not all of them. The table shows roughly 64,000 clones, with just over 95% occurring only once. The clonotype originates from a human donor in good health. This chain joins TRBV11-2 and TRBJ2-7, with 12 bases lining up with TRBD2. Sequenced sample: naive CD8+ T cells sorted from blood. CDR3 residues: CASSLASGGAYEQYF. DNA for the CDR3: TGTGCCAGCAGCTTAGCTAGCGGGGGGGCCTACGAGCAGTACTTC.